The 29 T cell receptor beta chains presented below share a single source sample, sequenced in a study of cytotoxic CD8 clonotypes in ibrutinib-treated CLL. The method was immunoSEQ multiplex PCR; TCRdb's version includes in-frame clones alone and lacks a portion of them. The sample holds 75,000 to 90,000 clones, roughly 80% seen once. The specimen was PBMCs, collected after 24 months of ibrutinib treatment. These TCRs come from a human donor with chronic lymphocytic leukemia.

The rearrangement joins TRBV2 to TRBJ2-1, with 7 bases that match TRBD2. Unmatched junction bases numbered 9, after V lost 7 bases and J lost 3 bases. This CDR3 spans 15 amino acids. The germline V gene has CDR1 SNHLY and CDR2 FYNNEI. Here the CDR3 reads CASTAGGSLYNEQFF. The CDR3 DNA is TGTGCCAGCACAGCTGGCGGGAGCCTCTACAATGAGCAGTTCTTC.

The chain carries TRBV19 and TRBJ2-1; 14 bases line up with TRBD2. The CDR3 contains 24 residues. Per the germline V gene, CDR1 is LNHDA and CDR2 is SQIVND (reference sequence). The V gene end was trimmed by 7 bases and the J gene end by 3 bases; junction bases not matched to a gene: 29. CDR3 loop: CASTPGTSGSDDVLNHDNYNEQFF. CDR3 DNA sequence: TGTGCCAGTACCCCCGGGACTAGCGGGAGTGATGACGTGTTGAATCATGACAACTACAATGAGCAGTTCTTC.

The V gene is TRBV5-1, the J gene TRBJ2-3; D unclear. Trimming shortened V by 0 bases and J by 3 bases, and 8 bases separated the two germline ends. The CDR3 extends over 14 amino acids. Germline lookup yields CDR1 SGHRS and CDR2 YFSETQ. The CDR3 bases are TGCGCCAGCAGCTTGGGAGGTGGGACAGATACGCAGTATTTT. Encoded protein: CASSLGGGTDTQYF.

The V and J genes are TRBV6-5 and TRBJ2-7; TRBD1 aligns across 10 bases. Germline V lookup: CDR1 MNHEY, CDR2 SVGAGI. J gave up 0 bases and V 2 bases, and 4 bases lay outside the gene matches. The CDR3 extends over 16 amino acids. The chain's CDR3 is CASSYLRDRGSYEQYF. CDR3 bases: TGTGCCAGCAGTTACCTCCGGGACAGGGGCTCCTACGAGCAGTACTTC.

The V gene is TRBV2, the J gene TRBJ2-1, with D possibly being TRBD2 (6 bases). Trimming stripped 3 bases from V and 6 bases from J, with 12 bases between. CDR1 and CDR2 (germline): SNHLY, FYNNEI. The CDR3 has 14 amino acids. CDR3: CASSEDSGSNEQFF. CDR3 nucleotides: TGTGCCAGCAGTGAGGATAGCGGCAGCAATGAGCAGTTCTTC.

The chain recombines TRBV28 with TRBJ2-7, with D perhaps matching TRBD2 (5 bases). Germline V gene lookup returns CDR1 MDHEN and CDR2 SYDVKM. The CDR3 extends over 17 amino acids. The ends were cut back, 2 bases at V and 2 bases at J, with 19 bases in the middle. CDR3 DNA sequence: TGTGCCAGCAGTTTAGCCTCCCTCGGGATCCTCCCCTACGAGCAGTACTTC. Its translation: CASSLASLGILPYEQYF.

The V and J genes are TRBV23-1 and TRBJ2-2; 7 bases are a match to TRBD2. TRBV23-1 is designated an ORF whose function remains uncertain. CDR3 size: 18 residues. V was clipped by 3 bases and J by 5 bases; unmatched bases: 15. The chain's CDR3 is CASSHSGTHAGGTGELFF. The CDR3 DNA sequence: TGCGCCAGCAGTCATTCCGGGACTCACGCCGGGGGGACCGGGGAGCTGTTTTTT.

The gene calls are TRBV13 and TRBJ2-7; possibly TRBD2 for D (5 bases). Germline values: CDR1 PRHDT, CDR2 FYEKMQ (reference sequence). This CDR3 contains 16 residues. Trimming took 3 bases from V and 0 from J, leaving 15 bases between them. The CDR3 sequence is CASSFFAEETSYEQYF. In nucleotides, the CDR3 is TGTGCCAGCAGCTTCTTCGCGGAGGAGACCTCCTACGAGCAGTACTTC.

This clone was seen a handful of times. The chain uses TRBV30 and TRBJ1-3; D is ambiguous. CDR3 size: 15 residues. V gave up 2 bases and J gave up 0 bases, with 11 bases separating them. CDR1 and CDR2 from the germline V gene are GTSNPN and SVGIG (reference sequence). The CDR3 coding sequence is TGTGCCTGGAGTACCGCCCTACTCTCTGGAAACACCATATATTTT. It encodes CAWSTALLSGNTIYF.

This clone occurred once. The chain uses TRBV11-2 and TRBJ1-4, with D perhaps matching TRBD1 (5 bases). The germline CDR1 and CDR2 sequences are SGHAT and FQNNGV. V was cut by 3 bases and J by 0 bases, with 8 bases left in between. The CDR3 spans 15 residues. CDR3 nucleotides: TGTGCCAGCAGCTTTGGACATGCAACTAATGAAAAACTGTTTTTT. It is translated as CASSFGHATNEKLFF.

The genes are TRBV9 and TRBJ2-1; a possible D gene is TRBD2 (5 bases). There are 14 residues in the CDR3. Germline V gene data show CDR1 as SGDLS and CDR2 as YYNGEE. Trimming stripped 4 bases from V and 3 bases from J, with 11 bases between. Here the CDR3 reads CASSPTAGYNEQFF. CDR3 coding DNA: TGTGCCAGCAGCCCCACCGCGGGCTACAATGAGCAGTTCTTC.

The chain has TRBV5-1 and TRBJ1-5; TRBD1 aligns across 7 bases. With V trimmed by 4 bases and J by 0 bases, 1 base remained unmatched. The CDR3 extends over 14 amino acids. Per the germline V gene, CDR1 is SGHRS and CDR2 is YFSETQ. In nucleotides, the CDR3 is TGCGCCAGCAGCCAGGGGGATAGCAATCAGCCCCAGCATTTT. Its protein is CASSQGDSNQPQHF. The full variable domain, with the rest looked up from reference TRBV5-1 and TRBJ1-5, is KAGVTQTPRYLIKTRGQQVTLSCSPISGHRSVSWYQQTPGQGLQFLFEYFSETQRNKGNFPGRFSGRQFSNSRSEMNVSTLELGDSALYLCASSQGDSNQPQHFGDGTRLSIL.

The V and J genes are TRBV15 and TRBJ2-1; D unresolved. V was trimmed by 1 base and J by 7 bases, leaving 5 bases between them. There are 12 residues in the CDR3. CDR1 is LNHNV and CDR2 is YYDKDF in the germline V gene (reference sequence). The CDR3, as DNA: TGTGCCACCAGCAGAGCTGGAAATGAGCAGTTCTTC. Its translation is CATSRAGNEQFF. Variable domain in full (rest from reference TRBV15 and TRBJ2-1): DAMVIQNPRYQVTQFGKPVTLSCSQTLNHNVMYWYQQKSSQAPKLLFHYYDKDFNNEADTPDNFQSRRPNTSFCFLDIRSPGLGDTAMYLCATSRAGNEQFFGPGTRLTVL.

This chain joins TRBV5-1 and TRBJ1-2; D uncertain. The V and J ends lost 5 bases and 0 bases respectively, with 11 bases between them. Germline loops: CDR1 SGHRS, CDR2 YFSETQ. The CDR3 length is 14 residues. DNA of the CDR3: TGCGCCAGCAGAACGGGTACAGCTAACTATGGCTACACCTTC. The encoded protein is CASRTGTANYGYTF.

A single count supports this clone. CDR3 loop: CASSLLGQPNTGELFF. CDR3 nucleotides: TGTGCCAGCAGTTTACTGGGACAGCCGAACACCGGGGAGCTGTTTTTT. The chain employs TRBV27 and TRBJ2-2; 7 positions agree with TRBD1. V lost 2 bases and J lost 0; bases outside the gene matches: 3. The CDR3 sequence is 16 residues long. The germline CDR1 and CDR2 sequences are MNHEY and SMNVEV (reference sequence).

This chain joins TRBV5-4 and TRBJ2-7, with D perhaps TRBD2 (5 bases). The V gene's germline CDR1 is SGHNT and CDR2 YYREEE (reference sequence). The CDR3 runs to 13 residues. The CDR3 bases are TGTGCTTGGGCCGGGATCTTCTCCTACGAGCAGTACTTC. Its protein is CAWAGIFSYEQYF.

As regards this clone: Within the sample, other DNA sequences also encode this same CDR3. The V call is TRBV29-1, the J call TRBJ2-7; tentatively, D is TRBD1 (6 bases). Germline CDR1 and CDR2: SQVTM and ANQGSEA. This CDR3 has 11 residues. Trimming took off 6 bases at V and 1 base at J, with 7 bases between the two ends. The chain's CDR3 is CSVGTSYEQYF. Here the CDR3 DNA reads TGCAGCGTCGGGACATCCTACGAGCAGTACTTC.

This rearrangement joins TRBV2 to TRBJ2-5; D gene unclear. The germline gives CDR1 SNHLY, CDR2 FYNNEI. V lost 5 bases, J lost 2 bases, and 6 bases lay in between. The CDR3 extends over 12 amino acids. In DNA form, the CDR3 reads TGTGCCAGCAGTAACCCTCAAGAGACCCAGTACTTC. It encodes CASSNPQETQYF.

V usage is TRBV7-6 and J usage is TRBJ2-7; 11 nucleotides line up with TRBD1. The V and J ends lost 4 bases and 6 bases, in that order; junction bases with no gene match: 17. This CDR3 comprises 18 residues. The V gene's germline CDR1 is SGHVS and CDR2 FNYEAQ. In nucleotides, the CDR3 is TGTGCCAGCAGCTCGCTTATGCCTTTCGGGACAGGGGGAATCGAGCAGTACTTC. Its translation is CASSSLMPFGTGGIEQYF.

The gene calls are TRBV4-1 and TRBJ2-2; 10 bases map to TRBD2. The CDR3 has 18 residues. Losses at the gene ends were 1 base for V and 0 bases for J; bases not matched to a gene: 5. Germline V gene lookup returns CDR1 MGHRA and CDR2 YSYEKL. CDR3 sequence: CASSQVLAGASNTGELFF. The CDR3, as DNA: TGCGCCAGCAGCCAAGTCCTAGCGGGGGCTTCGAACACCGGGGAGCTGTTTTTT.

This chain joins TRBV7-6 and TRBJ2-1; TRBD2 is a possible D gene (5 bases). The CDR3 has 16 amino acids. Deletions cut 0 bases from V and 0 bases from J, with 9 bases between. Germline CDR1 reads SGHVS; CDR2 reads FNYEAQ. CDR3 bases: TGTGCCAGCAGCTTAGCGGGAGATAACTCCTACAATGAGCAGTTCTTC. Translation gives CASSLAGDNSYNEQFF.

The V gene is TRBV18, the J gene TRBJ2-7; no definite D call. CDR3 size: 14 residues. The germline V gene has CDR1 KGHSH and CDR2 LQKENI. Between the trimmed V and J ends, which lost 5 bases and 0 bases, there was a span of 11 bases. CDR3 DNA sequence: TGTGCCAGCTCAGTGGCAGTAAACTCCTACGAGCAGTACTTC. Its translation is CASSVAVNSYEQYF.

J is TRBJ1-2 and V is TRBV19; D remains ambiguous. V lost 2 bases, J lost 2 bases, and 6 bases lay in between. The CDR3 has 13 amino acids. Germline loops: CDR1 LNHDA, CDR2 SQIVND (reference sequence). The CDR3 loop is CASSISGNYGYTF. The CDR3 nucleotides read TGTGCCAGTAGTATATCAGGAAACTATGGCTACACCTTC. Full variable domain (missing parts from reference TRBV19 and TRBJ1-2): DGGITQSPKYLFRKEGQNVTLSCEQNLNHDAMYWYRQDPGQGLRLIYYSQIVNDFQKGDIAEGYSVSREKKESFPLTVTSAQKNPTAFYLCASSISGNYGYTFGSGTRLTVV.

The V call is TRBV19, the J call TRBJ2-1, with D maybe TRBD2 (6 bases). This CDR3 region has 14 residues. Between the trimmed V and J ends, which lost 4 bases and 3 bases, there was a span of 10 bases. Germline values: CDR1 LNHDA, CDR2 SQIVND (reference sequence). CDR3 in amino acids: CASSTSGSYNEQFF. The CDR3 DNA reads TGTGCCAGTAGTACCTCCGGGAGCTACAATGAGCAGTTCTTC.

The chain recombines TRBV28 with TRBJ2-7, with a tentative D call TRBD1 (6 bases). The germline V gene has CDR1 MDHEN and CDR2 SYDVKM. Trimming took 6 bases from V and 3 from J, leaving 24 bases between them. This CDR3 spans 17 amino acids. The CDR3 sequence: CASRRRDNAEVRYEQYF. DNA of the CDR3: TGTGCCAGCAGACGCCGGGACAACGCCGAAGTACGCTACGAGCAGTACTTC.

The chain joins TRBV28 to TRBJ1-3; 10 nucleotides line up with TRBD1. Trimming at V came to 5 bases and at J to 2 bases, leaving 6 bases not matched to a gene. This CDR3 spans 16 amino acids. Germline CDR1 and CDR2: MDHEN and SYDVKM. The CDR3 bases are TGTGCCAGCAGTGCCCTTGGGACAGGGGCTGGAAACACCATATATTTT. It codes for CASSALGTGAGNTIYF.

The genes are TRBV4-1 and TRBJ2-7, with 8 bases identical to TRBD1. This CDR3 region has 17 residues. Germline trimming cut 5 bases from V and 1 base from J; bases unmatched to any gene: 13. Germline V gene sequence: CDR1 MGHRA, CDR2 YSYEKL. The CDR3 region has the DNA TGCGCCAGCAGCTATCGGCCCCTCGGGACAGGATCCTACGAGCAGTACTTC. This codes for CASSYRPLGTGSYEQYF.

This clone was counted between two and nine times. The chain couples TRBV18 to TRBJ2-5; the D is unclear. Between the trimmed V and J ends, which lost 5 bases and 7 bases, there was a span of 11 bases. The CDR3 is 12 amino acids. Per the germline V gene, CDR1 is KGHSH and CDR2 is LQKENI. The CDR3 here is CASSTPAGTQYF. Written as DNA, the CDR3 is TGTGCCAGCTCAACCCCAGCTGGGACCCAGTACTTC.

This chain links TRBV14 with TRBJ1-2; TRBD1 aligns across 10 bases. J gave up 3 bases and V 1 base, and 8 bases lay outside the gene matches. The CDR3 runs to 17 residues. Per germline, CDR1 SGHDN and CDR2 FVKESK. CDR3 coding DNA: TGTGCCAGCAGCCAAGGAGACAGGGGGCCGTTGGACTATGGCTACACCTTC. This translates into CASSQGDRGPLDYGYTF. The full variable domain, in which reference TRBV14 and TRBJ1-2 provide the parts outside the CDR3, is EAGVTQFPSHSVIEKGQTVTLRCDPISGHDNLYWYRRVMGKEIKFLLHFVKESKQDESGMPNNRFLAERTGGTYSTLKVQPAELEDSGVYFCASSQGDRGPLDYGYTFGSGTRLTVV.